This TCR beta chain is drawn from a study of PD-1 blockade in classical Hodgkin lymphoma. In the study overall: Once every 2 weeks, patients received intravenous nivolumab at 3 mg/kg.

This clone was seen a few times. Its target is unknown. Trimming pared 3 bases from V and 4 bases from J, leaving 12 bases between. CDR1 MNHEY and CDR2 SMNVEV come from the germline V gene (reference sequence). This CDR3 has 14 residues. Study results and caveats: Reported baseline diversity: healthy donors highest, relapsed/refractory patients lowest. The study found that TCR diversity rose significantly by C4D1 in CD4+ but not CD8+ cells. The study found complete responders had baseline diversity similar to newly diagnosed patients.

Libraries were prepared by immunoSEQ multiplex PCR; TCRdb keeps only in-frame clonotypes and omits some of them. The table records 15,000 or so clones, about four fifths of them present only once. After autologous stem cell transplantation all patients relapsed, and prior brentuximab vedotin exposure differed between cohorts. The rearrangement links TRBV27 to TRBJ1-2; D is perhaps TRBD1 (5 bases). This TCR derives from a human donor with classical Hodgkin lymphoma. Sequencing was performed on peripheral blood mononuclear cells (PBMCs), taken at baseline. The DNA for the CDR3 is TGTGCCAGCAGTTTTACGGGGGAAGGCTATGGCTACACCTTC. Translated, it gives CASSFTGEGYGYTF.